Following are 27 T cell receptor beta chains from one sample sequenced in a study of post-analysis software for immune sequencing data. Carried by the TCR beta cDNA libraries were unique molecular identifiers. TCRdb fed the PCR reads into MiXCR, producing one record per CDR3 protein. In the table there are about half a million distinct CDR3 sequences, approximately 31% of which are singletons. Their antigens are not known. Study-wide points: TRBV5-6, TRBV5-1 and TRBV20-1 belonged to a set of five TRBV segments that were more frequent in patients than controls.

Sequenced: blood. These TCRs come from a girl between 2 and 17 years old with multiple sclerosis.

The rearrangement links TRBV10-3 to TRBJ2-3; D may be TRBD2 (7 bases). The CDR3 is made up of 15 amino acids. V lost 11 bases and J 1 base, leaving 19 bases between the germline ends. Germline lookup yields CDR1 ENHRY and CDR2 SYGVKD. Here the CDR3 DNA reads TGTGCCGCCCAACGACTAGCAGGGGGCACAGATACGCAGTATTTT. This translates into CAAQRLAGGTDTQYF.

This clonotype was observed a few times. V usage is TRBV6-2 or TRBV6-3 and J usage is TRBJ1-2; D not resolved. The germline V gene encodes CDR1 MNHEY and CDR2 SVGEGT. Trimming left V 2 bases short and J 7 bases short, with 11 bases between. CDR3 length equals 13 residues. CDR3 sequence: CASSYAAMSGYTF. CDR3 coding DNA: TGTGCCAGCAGTTACGCCGCGATGAGTGGCTACACCTTC.

The V and J genes are TRBV4-1 and TRBJ2-3; D may be TRBD2 (6 bases). The CDR3 is 17 amino acids. V lost 0 bases to trimming and J lost 0 bases, with 13 bases between them. CDR1 is MGHRA, CDR2 YSYEKL, per germline. The CDR3 reads CASSQDEGRGSTDTQYF. The CDR3 coding sequence is TGCGCCAGCAGCCAAGATGAGGGGCGGGGAAGCACAGATACGCAGTATTTT.

The V gene is TRBV11-2, the J gene TRBJ1-2; D unresolved. V was trimmed by 2 bases and J by 2 bases, leaving 9 bases between them. The CDR3 spans 14 residues. Germline lookup yields CDR1 SGHAT and CDR2 FQNNGV. The CDR3 is CASSLTDGNYGYTF. CDR3 bases: TGTGCCAGCAGCTTAACCGACGGCAACTATGGCTACACCTTC.

This clonotype has just a few counts. The CDR3 sequence is CASSVMGGGSADTQYF. For the CDR3, the DNA is TGTGCCAGCAGCGTGATGGGGGGGGGCTCCGCAGATACGCAGTATTTT. This chain links TRBV9 with TRBJ2-3; TRBD2 might be the D (7 bases). V was shortened by 2 bases and J by 4 bases, with 17 bases between the two germline ends. Germline V gene lookup returns CDR1 SGDLS and CDR2 YYNGEE. This CDR3 spans 16 amino acids.

This chain joins TRBV11-2 and TRBJ2-1; D possibly corresponds to TRBD1 (6 bases). This CDR3 is 14 amino acids long. Germline CDR1 reads SGHAT; CDR2 reads FQNNGV. V lost 1 base to trimming and J lost 9 bases, with 13 bases between them. The CDR3 nucleotides read TGTGCCAGCAGCTTAGCGACGGGCAGGGGTGAGCAGTTCTTC. This codes for CASSLATGRGEQFF.

The genes are TRBV3-1 and TRBJ2-5; D is ambiguous. CDR3 length equals 15 residues. V lost 0 bases to trimming and J lost 4 bases, with 12 bases between them. CDR1 is LGHDT and CDR2 is YNNKEL in the germline V gene (reference sequence). CDR3 nucleotides: TGTGCCAGCAGCCAAGACCCGACTTCCCCAGAGACCCAGTACTTC. Translation: CASSQDPTSPETQYF.

This clonotype was seen a few times. The chain has TRBV29-1 and TRBJ1-1, with 7 bases that match TRBD1. Per the germline V gene, CDR1 is SQVTM and CDR2 is ANQGSEA. The CDR3 contains 18 residues. The J segment lost 3 bases and the V segment lost 3 bases, leaving 19 bases of the junction unmatched. The CDR3, as DNA: TGCAGCGTTGACCGGGGACTTTGGAAAGGGGGCAAGGACACTGAAGCTTTCTTT. As protein: CSVDRGLWKGGKDTEAFF.

The gene calls are TRBV5-1 and TRBJ2-7, with D unresolved. V was clipped by 1 base and J by 6 bases, with 11 bases between them. Germline CDR1 is SGHRS and CDR2 is YFSETQ. The CDR3 has 13 residues. CDR3 DNA: TGCGCCAGCAGCTTGACTGACGGCGGCGAGCAGTACTTC. Its protein product is CASSLTDGGEQYF.

This clonotype has more than one count but fewer than ten. This rearrangement joins TRBV20-1 to TRBJ2-5; TRBD2 matches 14 bases. V lost 4 bases, J lost 6 bases, and 7 bases stayed unmatched. This CDR3 is 15 amino acids long. Germline loops: CDR1 DFQATT, CDR2 SNEGSKA (reference sequence). CDR3 in DNA: TGCAGTGCTATGGGACTAGCGGGGGAGAGAAAGACCCAGTACTTC. Translating it yields CSAMGLAGERKTQYF.

The genes are TRBV7-9 and TRBJ1-1; D gene unclear. Germline CDR1 reads SEHNR; CDR2 reads FQNEAQ (reference sequence). The CDR3 has 14 residues. V dropped 3 bases and J dropped 1 base, with 9 bases sitting between them. This CDR3 is CASSFVPENTEAFF. DNA of the CDR3: TGTGCCAGCAGCTTTGTCCCCGAGAACACTGAAGCTTTCTTT.

Here the CDR3 DNA reads TGCGCCAGCAGCCCGCCCCAGACAGGGCGACTCTCTGGGGCCAACGTCCTGACTTTC. Translated, it gives CASSPPQTGRLSGANVLTF. The rearrangement links TRBV5-1 to TRBJ2-6; TRBD1 matches 7 bases. This CDR3 has 19 residues. Looked up from germline, CDR1 is SGHRS and CDR2 is YFSETQ. Trimming removed 4 bases from V and 0 bases from J; junction bases left unmatched: 13.

In this sample, this clonotype turned up a few times. The chain uses TRBV7-2 and TRBJ2-3; the match to TRBD2 covers 7 bases. CDR3 size: 13 residues. J was trimmed by 8 bases and V by 11 bases; bases with no gene match: 13. CDR1 and CDR2 from the germline V gene are SGHTA and FQGNSA. The CDR3 protein is CACGLSGAGTQYF. Here the CDR3 DNA reads TGTGCCTGCGGATTAAGCGGGGCCGGTACGCAGTATTTT.

This clonotype was counted between two and nine times. The chain combines TRBV5-5 with TRBJ2-6, with D uncertain. Germline CDR1 and CDR2: SGHKS and YYEKEE (reference sequence). V lost 2 bases and J lost 0, with 18 bases in between. There are 19 residues in the CDR3. The CDR3 spells CASSFRVQGPSSGANVLTF. DNA for the CDR3: TGTGCCAGCAGCTTCCGGGTTCAAGGGCCCAGCTCTGGGGCCAACGTCCTGACTTTC.

This clonotype has just a few counts. The gene calls are TRBV11-3 and TRBJ2-5; D is undetermined. V gave up 1 base and J gave up 5 bases, with 8 bases separating them. From germline, CDR1 is SGHNT and CDR2 YENEEA. The CDR3 runs 13 residues. CDR3 nucleotides: TGTGCCAGCAGCTTAGGACCCCTCGAGACCCAGTACTTC. This encodes CASSLGPLETQYF.

The CDR3 is CASSYRAAGGPQYF. DNA of the CDR3: TGTGCCAGCAGTTATCGGGCAGCGGGGGGGCCCCAGTACTTC. The chain employs TRBV6-5 and TRBJ2-5, with 10 bases identical to TRBD2. The CDR3 totals 14 residues. Germline assignment: CDR1 MNHEY and CDR2 SVGAGI. J lost 9 bases, V lost 3 bases, and 7 bases had no gene match.

This clonotype was seen more than once but under ten times. The chain carries TRBV24-1 and TRBJ2-3; D gene unclear. The CDR3 spans 12 residues. Germline CDR1 KGHDR, CDR2 SFDVKD. Trimming removed 0 bases at V and 5 bases at J, with 2 bases between. The chain's CDR3 is CATSDLEDTQYF. CDR3 in DNA: TGTGCCACCAGTGATTTGGAAGATACGCAGTATTTT.

A few counts support this clonotype. The chain has TRBV20-1 and TRBJ2-1; TRBD2 might be the D (5 bases). CDR1 and CDR2 from the germline V gene are DFQATT and SNEGSKA (reference sequence). This CDR3 has 11 residues. Trimming shortened V by 4 bases and J by 8 bases, and 9 bases separated the two germline ends. The CDR3 DNA reads as TGCAGTGCTACCGGGATGGATGAGCAGTTCTTC. Its translation: CSATGMDEQFF.

V usage is TRBV20-1 and J usage is TRBJ2-1, with 7 bases fitting TRBD2. The CDR3 has 17 amino acids. The germline gives CDR1 DFQATT, CDR2 SNEGSKA (reference sequence). V gave up 2 bases and J gave up 5 bases; unmatched junction bases: 15. CDR3 protein: CSARSSGRGLMDNEQFF. CDR3 coding DNA: TGCAGTGCTAGATCCTCAGGGAGGGGCCTAATGGACAATGAGCAGTTCTTC.

A few counts support this clonotype. This chain joins TRBV20-1 and TRBJ2-5; a weak D match, TRBD1 (5 bases). This CDR3 has 11 residues. Germline assignment: CDR1 DFQATT and CDR2 SNEGSKA (reference sequence). Trimming removed 6 bases at V and 5 bases at J, with 10 bases between. The CDR3: CSAPKGETQYF. The CDR3 nucleotides are TGCAGTGCCCCCAAGGGGGAGACCCAGTACTTC.

The gene calls are TRBV5-1 and TRBJ2-1, with 9 bases lining up with TRBD1. The CDR3 length is 15 residues. Germline trimming cut 6 bases from V and 4 bases from J; bases unmatched to any gene: 8. Germline V gene data show CDR1 as SGHRS and CDR2 as YFSETQ. CDR3 bases: TGCGCCAGCAACTCAGGACAGGGGATTTACAATGAGCAGTTCTTC. Translated, it gives CASNSGQGIYNEQFF.

This clonotype has only a few counts. This chain uses TRBV5-6 with TRBJ2-5; D may correspond to TRBD1 or TRBD2 (5 bases each). Trimming took off 2 bases at V and 0 bases at J, with 11 bases between the two ends. CDR1 SGHDT and CDR2 YYEEEE come from the germline V gene. The CDR3 is 15 residues long. The CDR3 DNA follows: TGTGCCAGCAGCTTTGCGGGCAGGGACCAAGAGACCCAGTACTTC. It translates to CASSFAGRDQETQYF.

The rearrangement uses TRBV20-1 and TRBJ1-5, with no clear D. Germline assignment: CDR1 DFQATT and CDR2 SNEGSKA (reference sequence). Trimming removed 5 bases at V and 0 bases at J, with 8 bases between. This CDR3 is 13 amino acids long. CDR3 sequence reads: CSAGGLSNQPQHF. The CDR3 DNA reads TGCAGTGCTGGAGGGCTTAGCAATCAGCCCCAGCATTTT.

The genes are TRBV6-1 and TRBJ2-3; 7 nucleotides line up with TRBD1. The V gene end was trimmed by 5 bases and the J gene end by 2 bases; junction bases not matched to a gene: 7. CDR3 length equals 15 residues. Germline V gene sequence: CDR1 MNHNS, CDR2 SASEGT. The CDR3 region has the DNA TGTGCCAGCAGTCCCACAGGGGCCGACACAGATACGCAGTATTTT. The encoded protein is CASSPTGADTDTQYF.

This chain joins TRBV20-1 and TRBJ1-2; no clear D gene. Deletions cut 3 bases from V and 4 bases from J, with 6 bases between. CDR1 DFQATT and CDR2 SNEGSKA come from the germline V gene (reference sequence). CDR3 length: 11 residues. DNA for the CDR3: TGCAGTGCTAGCGGACTCTATGGCTACACCTTC. Protein product: CSASGLYGYTF.

V and J are TRBV11-3 and TRBJ2-3, with 7 positions matching TRBD1. The CDR3 is 12 amino acids. Germline values: CDR1 SGHNT, CDR2 YENEEA. Germline trimming cut 6 bases from V and 10 bases from J; bases unmatched to any gene: 7. The CDR3 nucleotides read TGTGCCAGCAGTTCGGGACAGACGTCGCAGTATTTT. It is translated as CASSSGQTSQYF.

This chain joins TRBV24-1 and TRBJ2-7; a possible D gene is TRBD2 (6 bases). V was pared by 2 bases and J by 4 bases, with 17 bases between. The CDR3 covers 16 residues. Germline CDR1 is KGHDR and CDR2 is SFDVKD. CDR3 sequence: CATSDSRGGAEYEQYF. CDR3 bases: TGTGCCACCAGTGATTCACGTGGCGGGGCGGAATACGAGCAGTACTTC.